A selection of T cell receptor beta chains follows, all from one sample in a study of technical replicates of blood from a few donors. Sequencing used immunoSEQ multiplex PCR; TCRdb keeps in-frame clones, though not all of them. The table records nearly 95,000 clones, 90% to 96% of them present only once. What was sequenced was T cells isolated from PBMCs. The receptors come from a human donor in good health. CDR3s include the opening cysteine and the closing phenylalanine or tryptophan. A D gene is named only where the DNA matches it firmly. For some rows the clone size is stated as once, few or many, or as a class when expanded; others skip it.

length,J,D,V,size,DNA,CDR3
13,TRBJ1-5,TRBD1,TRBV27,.,TGTGCCAGCAGTACAGGGGAGACTCAGCCCCAGCATTTT,CASSTGETQPQHF
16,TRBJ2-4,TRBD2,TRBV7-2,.,TGTGCCAGCAGCTTAAGCGGGAGGGCAGCCAAAAACATTCAGTACTTC,CASSLSGRAAKNIQYF
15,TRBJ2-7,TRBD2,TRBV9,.,TGTGCCAGCAGCCCCCGAGGGTTAGCGGGAGGCCCATGGTACTTC,CASSPRGLAGGPWYF
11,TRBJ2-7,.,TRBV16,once,TGTGCCAGCAGCCACTCTTACGAGCAGTACTTC,CASSHSYEQYF
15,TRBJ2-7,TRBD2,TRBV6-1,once,TGTGCCAGCAGTGAAGAGTCGGGACTAGGGCGCGAGCAGTACTTC,CASSEESGLGREQYF
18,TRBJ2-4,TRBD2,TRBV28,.,TGTGCCAGCAGTCCCACCATCTTAGCGGGAGACGCCAAAAACATTCAGTACTTC,CASSPTILAGDAKNIQYF
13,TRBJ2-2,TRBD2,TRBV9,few,TGTGCCAGCAGCGAGGGACTAGCGCGGGAGCTGTTTTTT,CASSEGLARELFF
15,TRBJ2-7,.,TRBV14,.,TGTGCCAGCAGCCTTCACCGAACCAGGGTCTGGGAGCAGTACTTC,CASSLHRTRVWEQYF
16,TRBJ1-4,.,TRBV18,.,TGTGCCAGCTCACCAGGAGACAGGTCAACTAATGAAAAACTGTTTTTT,CASSPGDRSTNEKLFF
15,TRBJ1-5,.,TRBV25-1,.,TGTGCCAGCAGTGAATCCCACTATAGCAATCAGCCCCAGCATTTT,CASSESHYSNQPQHF
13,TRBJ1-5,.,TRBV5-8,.,TGTGCCAGCAGTCATCAGGGCGGTCAGCCCCAGCATTTT,CASSHQGGQPQHF
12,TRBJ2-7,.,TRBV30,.,TGTGCCTGGAGTCAACTAGCCTACGAGCAGTACTTC,CAWSQLAYEQYF
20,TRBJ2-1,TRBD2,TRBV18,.,TGTGCCAGCTCCCTTGAAAAGGCTAGCGGGAGGGGCAATCCTTTAAATGAGCAGTTCTTC,CASSLEKASGRGNPLNEQFF
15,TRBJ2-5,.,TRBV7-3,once,TGTGCCAGCAGCTTAATCGGCCGGGACCAAGAGACCCAGTACTTC,CASSLIGRDQETQYF
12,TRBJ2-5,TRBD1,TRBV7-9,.,TGTGCCAGCAGGGACAGGCTAGAGACCCAGTACTTC,CASRDRLETQYF
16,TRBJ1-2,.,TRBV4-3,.,TGCGCCAGCAGCCAAGATTGGACAGCCGAACACTATGGCTACACCTTC,CASSQDWTAEHYGYTF
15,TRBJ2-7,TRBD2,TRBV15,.,TGTGCCACCAGCCTTAGCGGGGGGAGCTCCTACGAGCAGTACTTC,CATSLSGGSSYEQYF
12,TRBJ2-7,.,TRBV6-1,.,TGTGCCAGCTGGCGGGGTTCCTACGAGCAGTACTTC,CASWRGSYEQYF
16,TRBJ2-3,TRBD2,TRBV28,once,TGTGCCAGCAGTTCCCGACTAGCGGGAGAGGGTTCTACGCAGTATTTT,CASSSRLAGEGSTQYF
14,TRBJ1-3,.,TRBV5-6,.,TGTGCCAGCAGCTTGCAAAGAGCTGGAAACACCATATATTTT,CASSLQRAGNTIYF
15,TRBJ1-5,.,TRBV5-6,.,TGTGCCAGCAGCTTGCGCGATAAGGGGAATCAGCCCCAGCATTTT,CASSLRDKGNQPQHF
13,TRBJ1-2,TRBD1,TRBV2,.,TGTGCCAGCAGTCTGGGACAGGGCTATGGCTACACCTTC,CASSLGQGYGYTF
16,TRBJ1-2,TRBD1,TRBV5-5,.,TGTGCCAGCAGCTTAGGACAGGGCCAAACTAACTATGGCTACACCTTC,CASSLGQGQTNYGYTF
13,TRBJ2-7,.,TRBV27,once,TGTGCCAGCAGTTTTGGGGGGATAAACGAGCAGTACTTC,CASSFGGINEQYF
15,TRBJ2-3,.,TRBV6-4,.,TGTGCCAGCAGTGACGGGGCAGGATCCACAGATACGCAGTATTTT,CASSDGAGSTDTQYF
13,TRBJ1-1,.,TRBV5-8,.,TGTGCCAGCAGCTTGGGTAGGAACACTGAAGCTTTCTTT,CASSLGRNTEAFF